This T cell receptor (beta chain) was observed in a study of cytomegalovirus exposure and HLA in healthy donors. Study-level background: Per a later analysis, the approximately 690 first-cohort and fewer than 150 validation repertoires shared one platform. Study outcomes and limitations: A classifier reportedly called cytomegalovirus status with high sensitivity and specificity. In a later analysis, first-cohort TCR clusters were found to tend to co-occur in the 120 or so validation repertoires. The listing of about 150 TCR beta chains classed them as cytomegalovirus-associated.

TCRdb's copy holds only in-frame clones and misses some; the assay was immunoSEQ multiplex PCR. The sample carries over 100,000 clones, about 90% recorded once. This clone is a singleton in its sample. What it binds is not known. Trimming cost V 3 bases and J 4 bases; bases outside gene matches: 3. The CDR3 is made up of 15 amino acids. Germline CDR1 and CDR2: MNHNS and SASEGT. The clonotype was recovered from a woman aged 18-29 years in good health and CMV-seronegative. Sequencing was carried out using PBMCs. The chain joins TRBV6-1 to TRBJ2-5; 12 bases line up with TRBD2. CDR3 DNA: TGTGCCAGCAGTGAGCCGGGACTAGCGGGAGAGACCCAGTACTTC. Its protein is CASSEPGLAGETQYF.